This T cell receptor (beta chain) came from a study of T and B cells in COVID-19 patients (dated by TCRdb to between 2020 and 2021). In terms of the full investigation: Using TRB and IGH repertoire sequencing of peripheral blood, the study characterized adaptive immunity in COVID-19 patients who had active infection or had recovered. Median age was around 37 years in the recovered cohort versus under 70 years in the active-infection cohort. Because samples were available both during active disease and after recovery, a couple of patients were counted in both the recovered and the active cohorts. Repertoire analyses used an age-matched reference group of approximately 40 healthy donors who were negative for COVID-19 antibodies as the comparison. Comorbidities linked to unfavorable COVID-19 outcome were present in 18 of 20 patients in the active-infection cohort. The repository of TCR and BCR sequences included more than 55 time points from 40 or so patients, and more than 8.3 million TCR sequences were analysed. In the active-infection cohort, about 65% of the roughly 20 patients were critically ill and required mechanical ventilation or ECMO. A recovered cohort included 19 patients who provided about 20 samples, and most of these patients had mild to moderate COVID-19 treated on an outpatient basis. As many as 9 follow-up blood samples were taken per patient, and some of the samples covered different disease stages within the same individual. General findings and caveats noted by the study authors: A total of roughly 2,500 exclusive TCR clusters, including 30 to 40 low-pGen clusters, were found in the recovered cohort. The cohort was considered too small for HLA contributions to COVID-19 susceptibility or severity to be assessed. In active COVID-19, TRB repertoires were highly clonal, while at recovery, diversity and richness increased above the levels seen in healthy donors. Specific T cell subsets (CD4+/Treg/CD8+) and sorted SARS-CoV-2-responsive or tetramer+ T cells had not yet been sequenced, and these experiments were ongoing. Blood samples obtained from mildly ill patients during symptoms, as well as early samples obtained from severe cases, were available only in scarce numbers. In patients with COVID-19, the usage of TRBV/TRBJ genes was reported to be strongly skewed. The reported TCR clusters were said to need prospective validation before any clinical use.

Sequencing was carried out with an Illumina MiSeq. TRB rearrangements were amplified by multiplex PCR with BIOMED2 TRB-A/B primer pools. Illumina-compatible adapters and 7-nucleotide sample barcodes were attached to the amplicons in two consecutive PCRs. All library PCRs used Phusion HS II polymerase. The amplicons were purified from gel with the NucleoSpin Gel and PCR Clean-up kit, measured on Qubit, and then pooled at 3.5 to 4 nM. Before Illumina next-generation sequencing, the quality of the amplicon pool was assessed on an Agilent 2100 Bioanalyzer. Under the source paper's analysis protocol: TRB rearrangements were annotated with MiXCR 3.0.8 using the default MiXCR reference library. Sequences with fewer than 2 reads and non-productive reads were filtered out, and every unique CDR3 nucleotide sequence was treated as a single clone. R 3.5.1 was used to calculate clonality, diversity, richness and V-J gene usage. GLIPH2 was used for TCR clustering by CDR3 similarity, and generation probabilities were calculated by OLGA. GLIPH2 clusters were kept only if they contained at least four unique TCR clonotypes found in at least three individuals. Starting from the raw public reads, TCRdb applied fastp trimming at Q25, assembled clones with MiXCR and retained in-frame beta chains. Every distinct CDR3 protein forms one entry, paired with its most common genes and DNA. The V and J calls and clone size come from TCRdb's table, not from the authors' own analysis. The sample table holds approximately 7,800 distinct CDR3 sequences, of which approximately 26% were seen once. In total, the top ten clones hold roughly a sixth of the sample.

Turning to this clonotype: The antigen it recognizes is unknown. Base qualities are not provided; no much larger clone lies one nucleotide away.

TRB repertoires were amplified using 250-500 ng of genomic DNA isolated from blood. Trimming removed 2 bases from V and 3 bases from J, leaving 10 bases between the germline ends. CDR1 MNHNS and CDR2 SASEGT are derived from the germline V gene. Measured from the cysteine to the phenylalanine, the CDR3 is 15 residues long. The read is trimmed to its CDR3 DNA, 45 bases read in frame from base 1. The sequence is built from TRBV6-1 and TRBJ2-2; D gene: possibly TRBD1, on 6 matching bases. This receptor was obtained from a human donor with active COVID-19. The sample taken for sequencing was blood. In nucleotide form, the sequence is TGTGCCAGCAGTGAAATGGACAGACACACCGGGGAGCTGTTTTTT. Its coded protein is CASSEMDRHTGELFF.